The 18 T cell receptor beta chains listed next were all sequenced from one sample in a study of T cell responses to AZD1222 COVID-19 vaccine. The method was immunoSEQ multiplex PCR; TCRdb's version includes in-frame clones alone and lacks a portion of them. There are 150,000 or so clones in the sample; 92% occur only once, and about 2.5% lies in the top ten. Source: peripheral blood, taken on day 0 of AZD1222 vaccination. These receptors came from an adult in good health.

This chain uses TRBV11-2 with TRBJ1-2; possible D gene TRBD1, 5 bases. The CDR3 has 15 residues. Trimming left V 6 bases short and J 10 bases short, with 24 bases between. The V gene's germline CDR1 is SGHAT and CDR2 FQNNGV. The CDR3 sequence: CASRRIGTEQGNYTF. CDR3 sequence (DNA): TGTGCCAGCAGACGAATCGGGACGGAGCAAGGGAACTACACCTTC.

The J gene is TRBJ2-5, the V gene TRBV2; 10 bases are shared with TRBD1. The CDR3 runs to 13 residues. Germline loops: CDR1 SNHLY, CDR2 FYNNEI. Losses at the gene ends were 7 bases for V and 5 bases for J; bases not matched to a gene: 4. Here the CDR3 reads CASKDRGFETQYF. The DNA for the CDR3 is TGTGCCAGCAAGGACAGGGGGTTCGAGACCCAGTACTTC.

V is TRBV10-3 and J is TRBJ2-7; TRBD1 might be the D (5 bases). This CDR3 has 12 amino acids. Trimming pared 3 bases from V and 2 bases from J, leaving 5 bases between. The germline CDR1 and CDR2 sequences are ENHRY and SYGVKD. The CDR3 sequence: CAISEQAYEQYF. DNA of the CDR3: TGTGCCATCAGTGAACAGGCCTACGAGCAGTACTTC.

This clone appeared once. CDR3 nucleotide sequence: TGTGCCAGCAGCTTAGCAGCGGCAGGGCCCTCTGGAAACACCATATATTTT. This sequence encodes CASSLAAAGPSGNTIYF. This chain links TRBV11-2 with TRBJ1-3; D possibly corresponds to TRBD1 (5 bases). This CDR3 contains 17 residues. Germline V gene sequence: CDR1 SGHAT, CDR2 FQNNGV. V gave up 1 base and J gave up 0 bases, with 13 bases separating them.

The chain recombines TRBV12-5 with TRBJ2-5; 10 positions agree with TRBD2. This CDR3 has 15 residues. Trimming took 7 bases from V and 2 from J; bases not matched to a gene: 7. The germline V gene encodes CDR1 LGHNT and CDR2 FRNRAP. The CDR3 DNA reads TGTGCTAGTGCAGCGCTAGCGGGGGAACAAGAGACCCAGTACTTC. Its protein is CASAALAGEQETQYF.

The rearrangement uses TRBV4-1 and TRBJ1-2, with 8 bases lining up with TRBD1. V was clipped by 0 bases and J by 5 bases; unmatched bases: 14. The CDR3 spans 18 residues. The V gene's germline CDR1 is MGHRA and CDR2 YSYEKL. The CDR3 region is CASSQDVGGTGGAYGYTF. CDR3 DNA: TGCGCCAGCAGCCAAGATGTAGGTGGAACAGGGGGTGCGTATGGCTACACCTTC.

This chain connects TRBV2 to TRBJ2-2; 12 positions match TRBD1. Germline CDR1 reads SNHLY; CDR2 reads FYNNEI. The CDR3 totals 16 residues. J lost 7 bases, V lost 7 bases, and 10 bases had no gene match. Here the CDR3 reads CASTPGTGGAVGELFF. CDR3 coding DNA: TGTGCCAGCACTCCCGGGACAGGGGGCGCGGTCGGGGAGCTGTTTTTT.

The chain has TRBV5-4 and TRBJ2-6; maybe TRBD2 (6 bases). Germline V gene sequence: CDR1 SGHNT, CDR2 YYREEE (reference sequence). V shed 5 bases and J shed 0 bases, with 12 bases lying between them. This CDR3 comprises 16 residues. The CDR3 reads CASRYGGTSGANVLTF. The DNA for the CDR3 is TGTGCCAGCAGGTACGGGGGAACCTCTGGGGCCAACGTCCTGACTTTC.

This chain uses TRBV29-1 with TRBJ1-5; 7 nucleotides line up with TRBD1. CDR3 size: 13 residues. With V trimmed by 7 bases and J by 6 bases, 9 bases remained unmatched. Germline CDR1 SQVTM, CDR2 ANQGSEA. The CDR3 sequence is CSAVGQVGQPQHF. CDR3 bases: TGCAGCGCTGTCGGACAGGTGGGTCAGCCCCAGCATTTT. The whole variable domain, filled in from reference TRBV29-1 and TRBJ1-5, reads SAVISQKPSRDICQRGTSLTIQCQVDSQVTMMFWYRQQPGQSLTLIATANQGSEATYESGFVIDKFPISRPNLTFSTLTVSNMSPEDSSIYLCSAVGQVGQPQHFGDGTRLSIL.

The V call is TRBV19, the J call TRBJ1-5, with 9 bases lining up with TRBD1. Losses at the gene ends were 5 bases for V and 0 bases for J; bases not matched to a gene: 5. Looked up from germline, CDR1 is LNHDA and CDR2 is SQIVND (reference sequence). This CDR3 spans 16 amino acids. CDR3 in amino acids: CASSPDRGDSNQPQHF. The CDR3 DNA follows: TGTGCCAGTAGTCCTGACAGGGGGGATAGCAATCAGCCCCAGCATTTT. The entire variable domain, with the rest obtained from reference TRBV19 and TRBJ1-5, is as follows: DGGITQSPKYLFRKEGQNVTLSCEQNLNHDAMYWYRQDPGQGLRLIYYSQIVNDFQKGDIAEGYSVSREKKESFPLTVTSAQKNPTAFYLCASSPDRGDSNQPQHFGDGTRLSIL.

V is TRBV24-1 and J is TRBJ2-2; D remains ambiguous. V lost 5 bases and J 1 base, leaving 7 bases between the germline ends. Germline loops: CDR1 KGHDR, CDR2 SFDVKD. This CDR3 is built from 14 residues. CDR3 sequence: CATSGQLNTGELFF. The DNA of the CDR3 is TGTGCCACCAGTGGACAATTGAACACCGGGGAGCTGTTTTTT.

Turning to this clone: Different DNA sequences within this sample yield the same CDR3. V gene TRBV5-1 combines with J gene TRBJ1-2, with D maybe TRBD1 (5 bases). Germline loops: CDR1 SGHRS, CDR2 YFSETQ. Trimming took 0 bases from V and 8 from J, leaving 8 bases between them. The CDR3 contains 12 residues. As DNA, the CDR3 is TGCGCCAGCAGCTTGGAGGGGAGGGGCTACACCTTC. The encoded protein is CASSLEGRGYTF.

This rearrangement joins TRBV5-4 to TRBJ1-1, with D perhaps matching TRBD1 (6 bases). Trimming removed 4 bases at V and 2 bases at J, with 15 bases between. This CDR3 region has 15 residues. CDR1 SGHNT and CDR2 YYREEE come from the germline V gene (reference sequence). CDR3 bases: TGTGCCAGCAGCCCACCGCAGGGGATTAACACTGAAGCTTTCTTT. It is translated as CASSPPQGINTEAFF.

V and J are TRBV3-1 (or the pseudogene TRBV3-2) and TRBJ1-2; D is uncertain. The germline V gene has CDR1 LGHDT and CDR2 YNNKEL (reference sequence). This CDR3 has 13 amino acids. The ends were cut back, 0 bases at V and 5 bases at J, with 7 bases in the middle. The CDR3 region is CASSQDFGYGYTF. CDR3 DNA sequence: TGTGCCAGCAGCCAAGATTTCGGTTATGGCTACACCTTC.

V usage is TRBV6-5 and J usage is TRBJ1-2; TRBD1 matches at 7 bases. V lost 2 bases, J lost 5 bases, and 2 bases stayed unmatched. The V gene's germline CDR1 is MNHEY and CDR2 SVGAGI. CDR3 length: 13 residues. Written as DNA, the CDR3 is TGTGCCAGCAGTTACGGGACAGAATATGGCTACACCTTC. As protein: CASSYGTEYGYTF.

V gene TRBV28 combines with J gene TRBJ2-3, with D unclear. V was clipped by 6 bases and J by 2 bases, with 15 bases between them. There are 15 residues in the CDR3. The germline CDR1 and CDR2 sequences are MDHEN and SYDVKM. The CDR3 reads CASSRSLRTTDTQYF. CDR3 in DNA: TGTGCCAGCAGCCGCAGTCTACGGACCACAGATACGCAGTATTTT.

The CDR3 reads CASSLGGWEQYF. CDR3 sequence (DNA): TGTGCCAGCAGTTTAGGGGGGTGGGAGCAGTACTTC. The V call is TRBV12-3 or TRBV12-4, the J call TRBJ2-7; D may be TRBD1 or TRBD2 (5 bases each). The CDR3 is 12 residues long. V dropped 1 base and J dropped 7 bases, with 8 bases sitting between them.

This clone has more than one count but fewer than ten. V is TRBV30 and J is TRBJ1-5, with 7 bases matching TRBD1. V lost 3 bases and J lost 7; bases outside the gene matches: 12. CDR3 length equals 15 residues. CDR1 is GTSNPN and CDR2 is SVGIG in the germline V gene (reference sequence). CDR3 sequence (DNA): TGTGCCTGGAGAGACCCGACAGGGCGCGGACAGCCCCAGCATTTT. This sequence encodes CAWRDPTGRGQPQHF.